This T cell receptor (beta chain) appears in the sequencing data of a study of cytomegalovirus exposure and HLA in healthy donors. Study-wide points: Clonal expansion was found to be greater in HLA-associated TCR beta chains than in equally common others in a later analysis. Researchers counted over 150 TCR beta chains as cytomegalovirus-associated.

The V and J ends lost 4 bases and 7 bases, in that order; junction bases with no gene match: 5. CDR3 length: 15 amino acids. The germline CDR1 and CDR2 sequences are SQVTM and ANQGSEA. The PCR had 60 Vbeta and 13 Jbeta primers. Libraries were prepared by immunoSEQ multiplex PCR; TCRdb keeps only in-frame clonotypes and omits some of them. The sample contains 80,000 or so clones, more than 60% of which appear only once. This clone occurred once. The antigen is undetermined. The origin of this receptor is a male donor in good health and CMV-seropositive. The V gene is TRBV29-1, the J gene TRBJ2-2; 14 nucleotides match TRBD2. Sequenced input: PBMCs. CDR3 region: CSVVTSGGAIGELFF. The CDR3, as DNA: TGCAGCGTTGTGACTAGCGGGGGGGCCATCGGGGAGCTGTTTTTT.